The 24 T cell receptor beta chains listed next were all sequenced from one sample in a study of blood T cell repertoires in COVID-19. The table came from immunoSEQ multiplex PCR; TCRdb's copy has only in-frame clones and leaves some out. Of some 150,000 clones in the sample, 84% were seen once. The material sequenced was peripheral blood. The receptors come from a human donor in a cohort sampled during active COVID-19.

J is TRBJ2-1 and V is TRBV6-6; D is possibly TRBD2 (6 bases). The CDR3 loop spans 13 amino acids. Germline CDR1 and CDR2: MNHNY and SVGAGI (reference sequence). The V end lost 5 bases, the J end lost 9 bases, and 14 bases lay between the germline ends. CDR3 in amino acids: CASSPRSGGEQFF. The CDR3 nucleotides read TGTGCCAGCAGTCCCCGCTCCGGGGGTGAGCAGTTCTTC.

The chain uses TRBV4-3 and TRBJ1-6; D is perhaps TRBD1 (6 bases). V was cut by 0 bases and J by 13 bases, with 10 bases left in between. This CDR3 comprises 13 residues. Germline lookup yields CDR1 LGHNA and CDR2 YSLEER. The CDR3 DNA sequence: TGCGCCAGCAGCCAAGATCATACAGGGCCCCTCCACTTT. As protein: CASSQDHTGPLHF.

This chain uses TRBV28 with TRBJ2-7; TRBD2 aligns across 10 bases. CDR3 length: 16 amino acids. CDR1 is MDHEN and CDR2 is SYDVKM in the germline V gene. The J segment lost 2 bases and the V segment lost 3 bases, leaving 7 bases of the junction unmatched. Here the CDR3 DNA reads TGTGCCAGCAGTTTGTCCACGAGCGGGGGGGCCTACGAGCAGTACTTC. Translation: CASSLSTSGGAYEQYF. Full variable domain (missing parts from reference TRBV28 and TRBJ2-7): DVKVTQSSRYLVKRTGEKVFLECVQDMDHENMFWYRQDPGLGLRLIYFSYDVKMKEKGDIPEGYSVSREKKERFSLILESASTNQTSMYLCASSLSTSGGAYEQYFGPGTRLTVT.

The V and J genes are TRBV29-1 and TRBJ1-2; D ambiguous. Germline loops: CDR1 SQVTM, CDR2 ANQGSEA. Trimming cost V 2 bases and J 2 bases, with 6 bases left between them. This CDR3 spans 12 amino acids. CDR3 nucleotides: TGCAGCGTTGAACTCCAGAACTATGGCTACACCTTC. Translated: CSVELQNYGYTF. Together with reference TRBV29-1 and TRBJ1-2, the CDR3 gives the full variable domain: SAVISQKPSRDICQRGTSLTIQCQVDSQVTMMFWYRQQPGQSLTLIATANQGSEATYESGFVIDKFPISRPNLTFSTLTVSNMSPEDSSIYLCSVELQNYGYTFGSGTRLTVV.

In its sample, this clone was seen once. The chain employs TRBV27 and TRBJ2-3; 8 nucleotides agree with TRBD2. CDR1 and CDR2 from the germline V gene are MNHEY and SMNVEV (reference sequence). J was trimmed by 0 bases and V by 6 bases; bases with no gene match: 11. This CDR3 is built from 17 residues. CDR3 DNA: TGTGCCAGCAGACCCACCTGGAAGCGGGGGAGCACAGATACGCAGTATTTT. As protein: CASRPTWKRGSTDTQYF.

This sequence joins TRBV6-4 and TRBJ1-5; no reliable D call. This CDR3 spans 15 amino acids. CDR1 is MRHNA, CDR2 SNTAGT, per germline. V was pared by 7 bases and J by 5 bases, with 18 bases between. The chain's CDR3 is CASTTPPGWDQPQHF. The CDR3 nucleotides read TGTGCCAGCACCACCCCCCCGGGTTGGGATCAGCCCCAGCATTTT.

The chain employs TRBV2 and TRBJ1-1; TRBD1 is a possible D gene (5 bases). Germline CDR1 is SNHLY and CDR2 is FYNNEI. This CDR3 has 15 residues. The germline V and J ends were trimmed by 1 base and 2 bases, with 11 bases remaining between them. The CDR3 DNA reads as TGTGCCAGCAGTGAAGACAGGCATTTTAACACTGAAGCTTTCTTT. Its protein is CASSEDRHFNTEAFF. Full variable domain (rest looked up from reference TRBV2 and TRBJ1-1): EPEVTQTPSHQVTQMGQEVILRCVPISNHLYFYWYRQILGQKVEFLVSFYNNEISEKSEIFDDQFSVERPDGSNFTLKIRSTKLEDSAMYFCASSEDRHFNTEAFFGQGTRLTVV.

The V and J genes are TRBV7-2 and TRBJ2-3, with D perhaps matching TRBD1 (5 bases). Germline CDR1 is SGHTA and CDR2 is FQGNSA. The CDR3 loop spans 15 amino acids. Trimming cost V 1 base and J 2 bases, with 10 bases left between them. The CDR3 DNA reads as TGTGCCAGCAGCTTAGGACAGATCTCCACAGATACGCAGTATTTT. Translated: CASSLGQISTDTQYF.

This clone showed up just a few times. V and J are TRBV19 and TRBJ1-1, with no clear D. This CDR3 has 12 residues. V was trimmed by 5 bases and J by 7 bases, leaving 11 bases between them. Germline V CDR1 and CDR2: LNHDA, SQIVND (reference sequence). The CDR3 loop is CASSPREGEAFF. DNA of the CDR3: TGTGCCAGTAGTCCCCGGGAGGGTGAAGCTTTCTTT.

This chain uses TRBV6-2 or TRBV6-3 with TRBJ1-1; D is unresolved. Trimming pared 5 bases from V and 5 bases from J, leaving 18 bases between. Germline V gene data show CDR1 as MNHEY and CDR2 as SVGEGT. The length of the CDR3 is 15 residues. This CDR3 reads CASSTLQRTGTEAFF. DNA of the CDR3: TGTGCCAGCAGTACCTTACAGAGGACGGGGACTGAAGCTTTCTTT.

The rearrangement joins TRBV7-2 to TRBJ1-2, with D perhaps matching TRBD1 (5 bases). Per the germline V gene, CDR1 is SGHTA and CDR2 is FQGNSA. Deletions cut 3 bases from V and 3 bases from J, with 11 bases between. CDR3 length: 14 residues. The CDR3 DNA reads as TGTGCCAGCAGCTTGCAGGGCTTACACTATGGCTACACCTTC. Translation: CASSLQGLHYGYTF. Drawing the rest from reference TRBV7-2 and TRBJ1-2, the complete variable domain is GAGVSQSPSNKVTEKGKDVELRCDPISGHTALYWYRQSLGQGLEFLIYFQGNSAPDKSGLPSDRFSAERTGGSVSTLTIQRTQQEDSAVYLCASSLQGLHYGYTFGSGTRLTVV.

This rearrangement joins TRBV19 to TRBJ2-7; possible D gene TRBD2, 6 bases. The CDR3 sequence is 15 residues long. Germline assignment: CDR1 LNHDA and CDR2 SQIVND (reference sequence). Trimming took off 4 bases at V and 3 bases at J, with 16 bases between the two ends. CDR3 sequence reads: CASSTTGGTVYEQYF. Here the CDR3 DNA reads TGTGCCAGTAGTACGACGGGCGGGACCGTCTACGAGCAGTACTTC.

V is TRBV5-4 and J is TRBJ2-2; TRBD1 matches 7 bases. This CDR3 comprises 15 residues. Looked up from germline, CDR1 is SGHNT and CDR2 is YYREEE (reference sequence). J was trimmed by 6 bases and V by 2 bases; bases with no gene match: 7. The CDR3 reads CASSFRSQGAGELFF. The CDR3 DNA follows: TGTGCCAGCAGCTTTAGGAGTCAGGGGGCCGGGGAGCTGTTTTTT. Full variable domain (rest looked up from reference TRBV5-4 and TRBJ2-2): ETGVTQSPTHLIKTRGQQVTLRCSSQSGHNTVSWYQQALGQGPQFIFQYYREEENGRGNFPPRFSGLQFPNYSSELNVNALELDDSALYLCASSFRSQGAGELFFGEGSRLTVL.

CDR3 loop: CASSPGVANRHYLNSPLHF. DNA of the CDR3: TGTGCCAGCAGCCCGGGAGTGGCGAACCGACACTATCTTAATTCACCCCTCCACTTT. The chain joins TRBV5-6 to TRBJ1-6; D is unresolved. Germline values: CDR1 SGHDT, CDR2 YYEEEE. CDR3 size: 19 residues. V was pared by 4 bases and J by 6 bases, with 26 bases between.

The chain combines TRBV3-1 (or the pseudogene TRBV3-2) with TRBJ1-5; TRBD1 matches at 9 bases. The CDR3 has 17 amino acids. The trim removed 1 base at V and 7 bases at J, leaving 11 bases unmatched. Germline assignment: CDR1 LGHDT and CDR2 YNNKEL (reference sequence). CDR3 bases: TGTGCCAGCAGCCAAGGGTTTGGGGGACAGGGAGGGCAGCCCCAGCATTTT. Translation: CASSQGFGGQGGQPQHF.

The chain uses TRBV5-4 and TRBJ2-3, with 8 nucleotides matching TRBD1. The CDR3 sequence is 15 residues long. The germline V gene encodes CDR1 SGHNT and CDR2 YYREEE (reference sequence). Trimming removed 2 bases from V and 4 bases from J; junction bases left unmatched: 6. The CDR3 DNA reads as TGTGCCAGCAGCTTTGGCAGGGGGCTCGCAGATACGCAGTATTTT. Protein: CASSFGRGLADTQYF.

V usage is TRBV9 and J usage is TRBJ1-4; D remains unclear. The germline V gene has CDR1 SGDLS and CDR2 YYNGEE. The CDR3 loop spans 15 amino acids. Trimming left V 0 bases short and J 0 bases short, with 6 bases between. CDR3 sequence: CASSVGAATNEKLFF. The CDR3 DNA reads TGTGCCAGCAGCGTAGGGGCCGCAACTAATGAAAAACTGTTTTTT.

This sequence joins TRBV9 and TRBJ1-2, with TRBD1 matching 7 bases. Germline V gene sequence: CDR1 SGDLS, CDR2 YYNGEE. The CDR3 spans 13 residues. The J segment lost 5 bases and the V segment lost 4 bases, leaving 5 bases of the junction unmatched. CDR3 nucleotides: TGTGCCAGCAGCACCGGACAGGTTTATGGCTACACCTTC. This encodes CASSTGQVYGYTF. Full variable domain (outside the CDR3, taken from reference TRBV9 and TRBJ1-2): DSGVTQTPKHLITATGQRVTLRCSPRSGDLSVYWYQQSLDQGLQFLIQYYNGEERAKGNILERFSAQQFPDLHSELNLSSLELGDSALYFCASSTGQVYGYTFGSGTRLTVV.

The chain is built from TRBV30 and TRBJ1-4; 8 bases are a match to TRBD1. Trimming removed 3 bases from V and 8 bases from J; junction bases left unmatched: 8. The CDR3 is made up of 14 amino acids. Germline V gene lookup returns CDR1 GTSNPN and CDR2 SVGIG (reference sequence). CDR3 DNA sequence: TGTGCCTGGAGCCCTAGACAGGGGAGGGAAAAACTGTTTTTT. It encodes CAWSPRQGREKLFF.

The chain combines TRBV4-3 with TRBJ2-2, with TRBD1 as a possible D gene (6 bases). V shed 0 bases and J shed 4 bases, with 12 bases lying between them. CDR3 size: 16 residues. The germline V gene encodes CDR1 LGHNA and CDR2 YSLEER. The CDR3 loop is CASSQDGGQLTGELFF. The CDR3, as DNA: TGCGCCAGCAGCCAAGATGGGGGACAACTCACCGGGGAGCTGTTTTTT.

The chain has TRBV4-1 and TRBJ2-5; no firm D call. The CDR3 covers 14 residues. CDR1 is MGHRA, CDR2 YSYEKL, per germline. V lost 0 bases and J 4 bases, leaving 9 bases between the germline ends. The CDR3 protein is CASSQDPSGETQYF. In DNA form, the CDR3 reads TGCGCCAGCAGCCAAGATCCTAGTGGAGAGACCCAGTACTTC.

This chain connects TRBV7-4 to TRBJ1-3, with 12 bases lining up with TRBD1. The CDR3 length is 17 residues. The trim removed 5 bases at V and 0 bases at J, leaving 5 bases unmatched. CDR1 is SGHVT, CDR2 SQSDAQ, per germline. The CDR3 bases are TGTGCCAGCAGCCCCCGGGACAGGGGGCCCTCTGGAAACACCATATATTTT. Amino acid sequence: CASSPRDRGPSGNTIYF.

Only a few counts were recorded for this clone. The V and J genes are TRBV19 and TRBJ1-1; 8 positions match TRBD1. The length of the CDR3 is 14 residues. The germline CDR1 and CDR2 sequences are LNHDA and SQIVND (reference sequence). V gave up 5 bases and J gave up 3 bases; unmatched junction bases: 5. The CDR3 reads CASSAQGGYTEAFF. The DNA for the CDR3 is TGTGCCAGTAGTGCACAGGGGGGATACACTGAAGCTTTCTTT.

The chain combines TRBV7-9 with TRBJ2-5; 7 positions agree with TRBD1. CDR3 length: 14 amino acids. The germline gives CDR1 SEHNR, CDR2 FQNEAQ (reference sequence). Trimming removed 6 bases from V and 6 bases from J; junction bases left unmatched: 10. The CDR3 loop is CASSDNRDRKTQYF. In nucleotides, the CDR3 is TGTGCCAGCAGTGATAACCGGGACAGAAAGACCCAGTACTTC.